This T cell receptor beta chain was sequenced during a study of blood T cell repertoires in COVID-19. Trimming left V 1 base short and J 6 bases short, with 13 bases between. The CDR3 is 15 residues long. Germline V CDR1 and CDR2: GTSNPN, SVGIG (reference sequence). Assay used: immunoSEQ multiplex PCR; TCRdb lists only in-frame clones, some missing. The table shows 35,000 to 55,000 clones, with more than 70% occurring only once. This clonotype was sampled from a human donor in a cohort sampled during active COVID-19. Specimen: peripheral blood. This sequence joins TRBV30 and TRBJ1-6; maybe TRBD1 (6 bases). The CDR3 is CAWSDATGPNSPLHF. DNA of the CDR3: TGTGCCTGGAGTGACGCTACAGGGCCTAATTCACCCCTCCACTTT.